The 10 T cell receptor beta chains reported below all come from one sample, sequenced in a study of T cell responses to AZD1222 COVID-19 vaccine. Profiling relied on immunoSEQ multiplex PCR, and the TCRdb table lists in-frame clones only, not all of them. The sample gives some 120,000 clones, roughly 91% of which show up once; approximately 27% is in the top ten. Sequencing was performed on peripheral blood, taken on day 0 of AZD1222 vaccination. Every receptor here comes from an adult in good health.

This rearrangement joins TRBV4-3 to TRBJ2-1, with TRBD2 identical over 8 bases. V gave up 0 bases and J gave up 11 bases; unmatched junction bases: 12. CDR3 size: 16 residues. In germline, CDR1 is LGHNA, CDR2 YSLEER. CDR3 amino acids: CASSQEGGLGRLKQFF. Here the CDR3 DNA reads TGCGCCAGCAGCCAAGAAGGGGGACTAGGGAGACTCAAGCAGTTCTTC.

This chain links TRBV2 with TRBJ1-3; no clear D. Germline V lookup: CDR1 SNHLY, CDR2 FYNNEI. The V end was cut by 5 bases, the J end by 6 bases, with 8 bases between. The CDR3 runs 12 residues. The CDR3: CASSSQLNTIYF. DNA of the CDR3: TGTGCCAGCAGTTCTCAATTAAACACCATATATTTT.

The chain is built from TRBV7-2 and TRBJ1-5, with D perhaps TRBD1 (6 bases). This CDR3 has 15 residues. V was cut by 0 bases and J by 4 bases, with 10 bases left in between. CDR1 SGHTA and CDR2 FQGNSA come from the germline V gene. Here the CDR3 DNA reads TGTGCCAGCAGCTTAGCGGGGGGGCAAAATCAGCCCCAGCATTTT. Its protein product is CASSLAGGQNQPQHF.

This clone was counted once. The chain is built from TRBV6-6 and TRBJ1-2; 9 nucleotides agree with TRBD1. Germline V gene lookup returns CDR1 MNHNY and CDR2 SVGAGI (reference sequence). The CDR3 has 16 amino acids. J lost 4 bases, V lost 5 bases, and 11 bases had no gene match. CDR3 residues: CASSPSSGTGSYGYTF. The CDR3 nucleotides are TGTGCCAGCAGTCCATCTTCCGGGACAGGGAGCTATGGCTACACCTTC.

The chain couples TRBV25-1 to TRBJ1-1; D might be TRBD1 (5 bases). The germline gives CDR1 MGHDK, CDR2 SYGVNS. There are 14 residues in the CDR3. V was trimmed by 1 base and J by 5 bases, leaving 11 bases between them. The CDR3 DNA follows: TGTGCCAGCAGTGAATGGGGGGGGTCTACTGAAGCTTTCTTT. Encoded protein: CASSEWGGSTEAFF.

The V call is TRBV7-9, the J call TRBJ2-2; the D gene could be TRBD1 or TRBD2 (5 bases each). Trimming cost V 6 bases and J 0 bases, with 8 bases left between them. Germline values: CDR1 SEHNR, CDR2 FQNEAQ (reference sequence). The CDR3 length is 14 residues. CDR3 DNA sequence: TGTGCCAGCAGATGGGGGACGAACACCGGGGAGCTGTTTTTT. Amino acid sequence: CASRWGTNTGELFF.

The gene calls are TRBV12-5 and TRBJ2-7, with TRBD2 matching over 7 bases. The CDR3 length is 17 residues. Losses at the gene ends were 1 base for V and 2 bases for J; bases not matched to a gene: 11. Germline V gene lookup returns CDR1 LGHNT and CDR2 FRNRAP. In DNA form, the CDR3 reads TGTGCTAGTGGTTTGGCCTCGAGACTAGCTGTACCCTACGAGCAGTACTTC. Protein: CASGLASRLAVPYEQYF.

The V call is TRBV2, the J call TRBJ1-6; no reliable D call. V gave up 7 bases and J gave up 6 bases, with 13 bases separating them. CDR1 SNHLY and CDR2 FYNNEI come from the germline V gene. This CDR3 is built from 14 residues. CDR3 region: CASTGELSNSPLHF. For the CDR3, the DNA is TGTGCCAGCACCGGGGAATTGAGTAATTCACCCCTCCACTTT.

The V gene is TRBV23-1, the J gene TRBJ2-2, with D perhaps matching TRBD2 (5 bases). TRBV23-1 is identified as an open reading frame with a role that is uncertain. This CDR3 has 15 residues. V lost 0 bases and J lost 4, with 9 bases in between. The DNA of the CDR3 is TGCGCCAGCAGTCAATCGTCGAGGGTCACCGGGGAGCTGTTTTTT. It yields the protein CASSQSSRVTGELFF.

The chain joins TRBV6-6 to TRBJ2-2; TRBD1 matches at 9 bases. Germline trimming cut 6 bases from V and 6 bases from J; bases unmatched to any gene: 14. Germline V lookup: CDR1 MNHNY, CDR2 SVGAGI (reference sequence). The CDR3 spans 17 residues. The DNA of the CDR3 is TGTGCCAGCAGCCGACCCATGACAGGGGGAGGATCCGGGGAGCTGTTTTTT. Amino acids: CASSRPMTGGGSGELFF.